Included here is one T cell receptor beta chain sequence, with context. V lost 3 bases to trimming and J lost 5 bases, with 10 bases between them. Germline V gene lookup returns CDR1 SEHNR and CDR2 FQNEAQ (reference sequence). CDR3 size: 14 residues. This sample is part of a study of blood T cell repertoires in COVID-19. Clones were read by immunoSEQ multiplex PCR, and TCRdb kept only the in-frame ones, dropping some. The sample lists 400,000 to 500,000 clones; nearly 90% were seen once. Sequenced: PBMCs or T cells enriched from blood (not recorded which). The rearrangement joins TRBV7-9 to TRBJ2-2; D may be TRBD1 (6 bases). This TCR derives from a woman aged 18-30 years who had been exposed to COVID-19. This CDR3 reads CASSLGTKTGELFF. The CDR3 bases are TGTGCCAGCAGCTTGGGGACAAAAACCGGGGAGCTGTTTTTT.